This TCR beta chain was obtained from a study of cytomegalovirus exposure and HLA in healthy donors (dated by TCRdb to 2017 to 2019). About the full investigation: According to an earlier analysis of several hundred of the donors, about 190 million T cells yielded approximately 120 million unique TCR beta sequences and about 300 Gb of sequence data. Five DR-DQ haplotypes were treated as single units for association and clustering because of strong linkage in the cohort. The study was designed to test whether signatures of past pathogen exposure could be identified by cataloging public T cell receptors. Alongside the repertoire data, information on donor age, sex, ethnicity and CMV serostatus was compiled. Roughly 300 gigabases of sequencing data and around 85 million unique TCR sequences made up an early release that covered several hundred HLA-typed donors. In an earlier analysis of 550 to 700 of the donors, high-throughput TCR beta sequencing was used to judge whether each TCR beta V gene segment behaved as functional or pseudogenic. Of the 398 genotyped donors, 70% to 90% were placed in the genetic ancestry cluster associated with self-reported Caucasian donors. To study patterns of TCR occurrence, a later analysis re-analyzed previously published TCR beta repertoires from more than 550 donors and added high-resolution HLA genotyping. Among 398 genotyped donors of the cohort, an average of approximately 240,000 unique TCR beta nucleotide sequences were sequenced per donor, around 20% of them non-productive. All discovery cohort repertoires had been generated using a single sequencing platform. Both class I and class II loci were covered by HLA typing, at four-digit resolution. In the later analysis, no new phenotypic data were used to find candidate immune exposures; instead, reliance was placed on TCR beta sequences and their occurrence across donors. A separate validation cohort of some 130 different subjects was used in addition to the 666-subject first cohort. Typing coverage varied by locus: roughly 629-630 donors for A, B, C, DRB1 and DQB1; approximately 500 for DQA1; around 570 for DPA1; 450 to 480 for DPB1. Genome-wide SNP genotypes for about 65% of the 666 donors were used in a later genetic analysis, which treated that subset as a discovery cohort. To predict cytomegalovirus infection status, the study combined high-throughput TCR immunosequencing, statistical association of individual TCRs with disease status, and machine learning. The study profiled the T cell repertoires of around 700 subjects by immunosequencing and related them to cytomegalovirus serostatus. What the work shows at the level of the full study, not this receptor alone: A later analysis found that TCR association rates varied across HLA loci, with DRB1 alleles showing the most associated TCRs and HLA-C alleles the fewest. In both the original and validation cohorts, the classifier was reported to diagnose cytomegalovirus status with high specificity and sensitivity. Correlated functional status among segregating V segments might be attributable to linkage disequilibrium, but an unknown experimental factor could not be ruled out. Immune exposure information for the cohort was limited to CMV serostatus. An earlier analysis of 587 of the donors showed that most TCR beta V segments appeared in productive rearrangements either about 90% or about 30% of the time, which broadly matched IMGT annotations. Assigning TCR associations to individual alleles was difficult when HLA alleles, especially DR and DQ, strongly co-occurred. The 87-base-pair reads could not distinguish some IMGT-functional V segments, including TRBV6-2 and TRBV6-3, so those segments were excluded. A later analysis reported that several top co-occurrence clusters appeared linked to parvovirus B19, influenza, CMV and Epstein-Barr virus. A total of about 150 TCR beta chains were listed by the study as associated with cytomegalovirus. A group of highly shared sequence variants was considered likely to be a technical artifact of the sequencing pipeline. Presence/absence analyses assumed roughly uniform sequencing depth across donors, an assumption that may not hold. Because counts were too low, 15 or so rarely observed V segments, including chromosome 9 orphons, were excluded from the earlier analysis of some 540 of the donors. In a later analysis, HLA-associated TCR beta chains showed more clonal expansion and lower generation probabilities than non-associated chains that were equally common. This cohort had only TCR beta chains sequenced, and the lack of alpha or paired-chain data limited which features could be detected. A further reported finding was that TCR beta sequences accurately predicted the HLA-A and HLA-B alleles for most subjects in the first cohort. A few of the identified cytomegalovirus-associated TCR beta chains were confirmed in vitro to be specific for cytomegalovirus antigens. An association between a missense DCLRE1C variant and V-gene and J-gene trimming of TCR beta chains was found in a later genetic analysis and replicated in an independent cohort. In a later analysis, about 17,000 TCR beta sequences were associated with specific HLA alleles at a false discovery rate of 0.05. Most TCR sequences were observed very rarely across donors, whereas some public TCRs were present in many individuals. It was suggested by the authors that the approach could potentially be generalized to other disease states and immunological phenotypes. Compared with the approximately 710-donor mean, donors in an Asian-associated ancestry cluster had fewer N-insertions in productive TCRs, according to a later genetic analysis. Because HLA typing was missing for some donors at each locus, association tests included only the typed subset. A later analysis found that most CMV-associated TCR beta chains appeared HLA-restricted, with HLA associations seemingly driven largely by CMV exposure.

The cohort consisted of some 670 healthy bone marrow donors. At the time of sampling, every cohort member was nominally healthy, though immune exposures that went unrecorded were likely present. The donor was CMV seronegative and was included in the group of about 350 seronegative cohort members. Every donor gave a peripheral blood sample, and the peripheral blood mononuclear cells from that sample were used for TCR beta sequencing. The Qiagen DNeasy Blood Extraction Kit was used to extract genomic DNA from the blood cell samples. Library construction relied on the immunoSEQ multiplex PCR assay. For the multiplex PCR, a mixture combining 60 forward primers for TCR Vbeta segments and 13 reverse primers for TCR Jbeta segments was used. The CDR3 region of rearranged TCR beta genes was amplified from genomic DNA by a multiplex PCR assay. The amplified TCR beta libraries were sequenced on the Illumina HiSeq System as 87-base-pair reads. The authors' pipeline ran thus. A later analysis counted about 80 million unique TCR beta chains across the 600 to 850 repertoires, and roughly 9.9 million of these chains were shared by at least two donors. A nearest-neighbor algorithm error-corrected the raw reads and collapsed the reads into unique sequences, merging closely related sequences to remove PCR and sequencing errors. To assign V, D and J gene segments, CDR3 sequences were aligned to IMGT reference sequences. Each retained sequence needed at least a six-nucleotide match to both a V gene segment and a J gene segment. A rearrangement was called productive if the CDR3 had no stop codons and remained in frame with V and J, and every other rearrangement was called non-productive. CDR3 was defined according to IMGT convention as the region running from the second conserved V-encoded cysteine to the conserved J-encoded phenylalanine. The earlier analysis of 587 of the donors excluded sequences that lacked an unambiguous match to a single V gene segment. In an earlier analysis of around 600 of the donors, V segments were called functional above 56.7% productive rearrangements and were called segregating when the between-donor standard deviation exceeded 5%. A statistical classification framework was developed to diagnose cytomegalovirus status using the catalog of TCR beta chain sequences. V and J gene assignment, in a later analysis, came from comparing TCR nucleotide sequences with IMGT/GENE-DB human TR gene sequences. In a later analysis, CDR3 sequences and most-parsimonious VDJ recombination scenarios were assigned using the TCRdist pipeline. In a later analysis, every TCR beta chain was defined by the combination of its CDR3 amino acid sequence and its V-gene family, and reads without a unique V-gene family were dropped. As a way to deal with suspected cross-contamination and a sequencing artifact, a later analysis dropped 640 or so nucleotide sequences that were highly shared and had low generation probability. In a later analysis, a clonal expansion index for each public chain was calculated from normalized within-repertoire ranks of inferred template counts. In a later analysis, generation probabilities were computed using a VDJ recombination model fitted to out-of-frame rearrangements, and the results were checked against IGoR. Hypergeometric tests were used in a later analysis to score TCR-TCR, TCR-HLA and TCR-CMV co-occurrence, with a repertoire-size bias correction applied to the TCR pairs. False discovery rates were estimated in a later analysis by permuting HLA or CMV assignments 20 times. In a later analysis, co-occurring TCRs were grouped with DBSCAN, and TCRdist sequence similarity was added when clustering was performed within HLA-allele-positive subsets. For co-occurrence clustering, repertoires with fewer than 30,000 or more than 120,000 public chains were excluded, along with a handful of repertoires with anomalous nucleotide sharing. The table comes from immuneACCESS by way of TCRdb, which keeps in-frame sequences with V and J called. Part of the clones is missing from these tables; in studies checked, under half for an unresolved V gene and the rest for unknown reasons. V, J and clone size reflect that table, while D and trimming were determined from the DNA. This sample gives some 60,000 clones in total; around 84% of them show up just once. The ten most abundant clones make up roughly 5.7% of the sample.

The CDR1 and CDR2 encoded by the germline V gene are SGHVS and FNYEAQ. The germline V end is reduced by 5 bases and the J end by 4 bases; junction bases left unmatched: 9. Measured from the cysteine to the phenylalanine, the CDR3 is 15 residues long. The only DNA kept is the CDR3, 45 bases in frame from the first base. This clone is a singleton in its sample. The specificity of this receptor is unknown. No per-base quality is available; no much larger clone lies one base away. The TCR sequence derives from a male donor in good health and CMV-seronegative. The sequenced sample consisted of PBMCs. This chain joins TRBV7-6 to TRBJ1-2, with 8 bases in between that match TRBD1. The base sequence is TGTGCCAGCAGCCCTGGGACAGGACCTTTCTATGGCTACACCTTC. Protein translation: CASSPGTGPFYGYTF.